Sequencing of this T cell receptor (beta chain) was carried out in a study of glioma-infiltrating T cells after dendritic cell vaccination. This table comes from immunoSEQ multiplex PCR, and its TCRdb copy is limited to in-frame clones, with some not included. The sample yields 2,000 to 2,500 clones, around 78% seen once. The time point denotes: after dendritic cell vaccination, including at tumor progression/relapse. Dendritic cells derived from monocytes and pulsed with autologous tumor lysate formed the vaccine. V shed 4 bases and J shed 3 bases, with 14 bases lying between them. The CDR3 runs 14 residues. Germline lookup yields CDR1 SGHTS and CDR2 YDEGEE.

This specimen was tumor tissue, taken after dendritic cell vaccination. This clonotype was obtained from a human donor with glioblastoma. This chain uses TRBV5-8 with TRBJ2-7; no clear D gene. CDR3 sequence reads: CASSQPEVGYEQYF. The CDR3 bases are TGTGCCAGCAGCCAACCAGAGGTGGGCTACGAGCAGTACTTC.